A single sample gave rise to the 5 T cell receptor beta chains below, sequenced in a study of T cell changes during pregnancy in multiple sclerosis. The repertoire was sequenced with immunoSEQ multiplex PCR; TCRdb's copy has only in-frame clones and lacks some. This sample has some 30,000 clones; 80% to 90% occur once, and the top ten carry 11%. Specimen: CD8+ T cells from peripheral blood mononuclear cells, collected in the third trimester of pregnancy. The receptors stem from a female donor with multiple sclerosis, enrolled in a pregnancy study.

This chain connects TRBV11-2 to TRBJ1-2; possibly TRBD1 for D (5 bases). Deletions cut 5 bases from V and 4 bases from J, with 11 bases between. Germline V lookup: CDR1 SGHAT, CDR2 FQNNGV. This CDR3 has 13 residues. The CDR3 DNA sequence: TGTGCCAGCAGCCGCGGGACGGCCTATGGCTACACCTTC. Translated: CASSRGTAYGYTF.

The chain employs TRBV7-8 and TRBJ1-1; 7 bases are a match to TRBD1. Germline V gives CDR1 SGHVS, CDR2 FQNEAQ. V lost 9 bases, J lost 1 base, and 5 bases stayed unmatched. The CDR3 extends over 13 amino acids. The CDR3 bases are TGTGCCAGTGCGACAGGGCGGAACACTGAAGCTTTCTTT. Its translation: CASATGRNTEAFF.

The J gene is TRBJ2-3, the V gene TRBV5-1; tentative D call: TRBD1 (5 bases). CDR3 size: 14 residues. V was trimmed by 7 bases and J by 0 bases, leaving 12 bases between them. Germline V lookup: CDR1 SGHRS, CDR2 YFSETQ. CDR3 DNA sequence: TGCGCCAGCTCCACAGGTTTCAGCACAGATACGCAGTATTTT. Translation: CASSTGFSTDTQYF.

The genes are TRBV7-2 and TRBJ2-5; 12 bases fit TRBD2. The CDR3 sequence is 16 residues long. CDR1 and CDR2 (germline): SGHTA, FQGNSA. The V gene end was trimmed by 5 bases and the J gene end by 1 base; junction bases not matched to a gene: 5. CDR3 sequence reads: CASSPRTSGVQETQYF. The CDR3 DNA reads TGTGCCAGCAGCCCCAGGACTAGCGGGGTCCAAGAGACCCAGTACTTC.

In the case of this clone: An end of the junction does not agree with germline; a read error may underlie this. The J gene is TRBJ1-1, the V gene TRBV9; 10 bases map to TRBD1. Germline loops: CDR1 SGDLS, CDR2 YYNGEE. The CDR3 is made up of 9 amino acids. CDR3 sequence reads: CASSDRGPF. For the CDR3, the DNA is TGTGCCAGCAGTGACAGGGGGCCCTTT.